This T cell receptor beta chain stems from a study of CD8 T cells in Susac syndrome. The CDR3 has 14 amino acids. Per germline, CDR1 MNHEY and CDR2 SVGAGI. V was shortened by 6 bases and J by 6 bases, with 18 bases between the two germline ends. The authors sequenced TCR beta from blood CD8+ and CD4+ T cells. TEMRA cells were enriched by FACS, and CD4+ and CD8+ T cells were negatively isolated. RNA, at about 0.45 to 1 ug, was reverse transcribed with random hexamers. The TCR beta CDR3 was amplified by immunoSEQ multiplex PCR across 54 Vbeta, 13 Jbeta. TCRdb ran MiXCR on the immunoSEQ multiplex PCR reads and lists one entry per CDR3 protein. The sample records under 150,000 distinct CDR3 sequences, around 94% being singletons.

Sequencing was performed on CD8+ T cells from PBMCs. The receptor was derived from a human donor in good health. The chain combines TRBV6-5 with TRBJ2-7, with no clear D. The CDR3 DNA reads as TGTGCCAGCAGCCCACGTCCGGGCCACCCCGAGCAGTACTTC. This codes for CASSPRPGHPEQYF.